The 32 T cell receptor beta chains listed next were all sequenced from one sample in a study of graft-versus-host responses after intestinal transplantation. Here immunoSEQ multiplex PCR was the method, and the copy in TCRdb shows in-frame clones only, minus some. The repertoire consists of 100,000 or so clones, with 80% to 95% occurring once and the leading ten covering around 0.18%. These receptors are not linked to any known antigen. The starting material was unstimulated CD4+ T cells sorted from spleen or lymph node cells, obtained before intestinal transplant. Receptor source: a human donor who received an intestinal transplant.

The rearrangement uses TRBV6-5 and TRBJ1-5; 7 positions match TRBD1. This CDR3 comprises 14 residues. V trimming: 5 bases; J trimming: 5 bases; junction bases outside the gene matches: 6. The germline V gene encodes CDR1 MNHEY and CDR2 SVGAGI. The CDR3 region is CASSDRDSHQPQHF. The CDR3 nucleotides read TGTGCCAGCAGTGACCGGGACAGCCATCAGCCCCAGCATTTT.

In this sample, this clone turned up once. The CDR3 loop reads CASSEPTGVPAYNEQFF. Here the CDR3 DNA reads TGTGCCAGCAGTGAGCCAACCGGGGTCCCCGCCTACAATGAGCAGTTCTTC. The J gene is TRBJ2-1, the V gene TRBV25-1, with D tentatively TRBD2 (5 bases). This CDR3 has 17 residues. V gave up 3 bases and J gave up 2 bases, with 17 bases separating them. Germline CDR1 MGHDK, CDR2 SYGVNS.

The chain carries TRBV6-1 and TRBJ1-1; D perhaps matches TRBD1 (6 bases). V shed 6 bases and J shed 1 base, with 9 bases lying between them. The CDR3 contains 13 residues. Germline lookup yields CDR1 MNHNS and CDR2 SASEGT. CDR3 sequence reads: CASRKGGNTEAFF. DNA for the CDR3: TGTGCCAGCAGGAAAGGGGGGAACACTGAAGCTTTCTTT.

This chain joins TRBV27 and TRBJ2-3, with 7 bases lining up with TRBD1. CDR1 MNHEY and CDR2 SMNVEV come from the germline V gene (reference sequence). This CDR3 has 14 residues. V gave up 4 bases and J gave up 4 bases; unmatched junction bases: 5. CDR3 coding DNA: TGTGCCAGCAGTTCTAAACAGGGGTCAGATACGCAGTATTTT. As protein: CASSSKQGSDTQYF.

The chain has TRBV5-1 and TRBJ1-1; a weak D match, TRBD1 (5 bases). In germline, CDR1 is SGHRS, CDR2 YFSETQ. With 4 bases removed from V and 8 bases from J, the gap between germline ends came to 15 bases. The CDR3 sequence is 13 residues long. CDR3 nucleotide sequence: TGCGCCAGCAGCCCAGCGACAGCTAGGGAAGCTTTCTTT. This encodes CASSPATAREAFF.

The V and J genes are TRBV11-2 and TRBJ2-1; 12 bases match TRBD2. J gave up 4 bases and V 5 bases, and 6 bases lay outside the gene matches. Germline CDR1 is SGHAT and CDR2 is FQNNGV. The CDR3 has 16 amino acids. The CDR3 region is CASSLRLAGVYNEQFF. The CDR3 bases are TGTGCCAGCAGCCTAAGACTAGCGGGGGTGTACAATGAGCAGTTCTTC.

The chain has TRBV2 and TRBJ2-2, with a possible D match to TRBD2 (5 bases). Germline V gene sequence: CDR1 SNHLY, CDR2 FYNNEI. V was pared by 0 bases and J by 6 bases, with 5 bases between. This CDR3 contains 13 residues. CDR3 bases: TGTGCCAGCAGTGAAGCGGAGGCCGGGGAGCTGTTTTTT. It translates to CASSEAEAGELFF.

The DNA for the CDR3 is TGTGCCAGCACCCTACTGGGGGCTCGAATAGATACGCAGTATTTT. As protein: CASTLLGARIDTQYF. The chain recombines TRBV6-6 with TRBJ2-3; possible D gene TRBD1, 6 bases. Germline values: CDR1 MNHNY, CDR2 SVGAGI (reference sequence). The CDR3 is made up of 15 amino acids. With 7 bases removed from V and 5 bases from J, the gap between germline ends came to 19 bases.

The rearrangement links TRBV29-1 to TRBJ2-3; possible D gene TRBD1, 5 bases. V was shortened by 5 bases and J by 3 bases, with 15 bases between the two germline ends. The V gene's germline CDR1 is SQVTM and CDR2 ANQGSEA. This CDR3 is built from 14 residues. CDR3 bases: TGCAGCGTTCGAAAGGGGTTTCCGACAGATACGCAGTATTTT. Protein product: CSVRKGFPTDTQYF.

This sequence joins TRBV2 and TRBJ2-5, with D uncertain. V gave up 7 bases and J gave up 2 bases, with 5 bases separating them. Germline V gene data show CDR1 as SNHLY and CDR2 as FYNNEI. This CDR3 spans 11 amino acids. The CDR3 bases are TGTGCCAGCAAAATACAAGAGACCCAGTACTTC. Translated, it gives CASKIQETQYF.

V and J are TRBV6-1 and TRBJ1-5; D perhaps matches TRBD1 (6 bases). V lost 7 bases and J 0 bases, leaving 13 bases between the germline ends. CDR1 is MNHNS, CDR2 SASEGT, per germline. The CDR3 has 15 residues. The CDR3 DNA sequence: TGTGCCAGCACCTCAGGGGTGTTTAGCAATCAGCCCCAGCATTTT. Translation: CASTSGVFSNQPQHF.

This CDR3 reads CASSLRGVRTGGTGELFF. As DNA, the CDR3 is TGTGCCAGCAGCTTACGCGGGGTCCGGACAGGGGGCACCGGGGAGCTGTTTTTT. This chain connects TRBV7-7 to TRBJ2-2; TRBD1 agrees at 10 bases. Germline V gene lookup returns CDR1 SSHAT and CDR2 FNYEAQ (reference sequence). The CDR3 is 18 amino acids. With V trimmed by 2 bases and J by 4 bases, 10 bases remained unmatched.

This rearrangement joins TRBV6-5 to TRBJ2-7; D might be TRBD2 (5 bases). The V end lost 4 bases, the J end lost 6 bases, and 13 bases lay between the germline ends. The germline CDR1 and CDR2 sequences are MNHEY and SVGAGI. The CDR3 spans 13 residues. The CDR3 region is CASSCEVAGEQYF. In nucleotides, the CDR3 is TGTGCCAGCAGTTGCGAGGTGGCGGGCGAGCAGTACTTC.

The J gene is TRBJ1-5, the V gene TRBV15, with TRBD1 matching over 10 bases. CDR1 and CDR2 (germline): LNHNV, YYDKDF (reference sequence). The CDR3 spans 17 residues. After removal of 0 bases from V and 6 bases from J, the junction contained 8 bases not matched to a gene. Here the CDR3 reads CATSRDRGQGWVQPQHF. As DNA, the CDR3 is TGTGCCACCAGCAGAGATAGGGGACAGGGGTGGGTTCAGCCCCAGCATTTT. Drawing the rest from reference TRBV15 and TRBJ1-5, the complete variable domain is DAMVIQNPRYQVTQFGKPVTLSCSQTLNHNVMYWYQQKSSQAPKLLFHYYDKDFNNEADTPDNFQSRRPNTSFCFLDIRSPGLGDTAMYLCATSRDRGQGWVQPQHFGDGTRLSIL.

The chain employs TRBV6-1 and TRBJ1-2, with 7 nucleotides matching TRBD1. The CDR3 spans 15 residues. Unmatched junction bases numbered 7, after V lost 3 bases and J lost 3 bases. The germline V gene encodes CDR1 MNHNS and CDR2 SASEGT. CDR3 protein: CASSDLTGSDYGYTF. In DNA form, the CDR3 reads TGTGCCAGCAGTGACTTGACAGGGTCTGACTATGGCTACACCTTC.

The genes are TRBV7-9 and TRBJ2-1, with 9 bases fitting TRBD1. The CDR3 has 16 residues. Trimming removed 2 bases from V and 5 bases from J; junction bases left unmatched: 7. CDR1 is SEHNR, CDR2 FQNEAQ, per germline (reference sequence). The CDR3 nucleotides are TGTGCCAGCAGCTTATATGGGACAGGGAAAGACAATGAGCAGTTCTTC. Translation gives CASSLYGTGKDNEQFF.

This clone was counted a few times. The CDR3 protein is CASSETVNTEAFF. The CDR3 bases are TGTGCCAGCAGCGAGACAGTGAACACTGAAGCTTTCTTT. V usage is TRBV7-8 and J usage is TRBJ1-1, with TRBD1 as a possible D gene (5 bases). This CDR3 has 13 amino acids. Germline V gene sequence: CDR1 SGHVS, CDR2 FQNEAQ. V was shortened by 5 bases and J by 0 bases, with 7 bases between the two germline ends. Combining the CDR3 with reference TRBV7-8 and TRBJ1-1 gives the whole variable domain GAGVSQSPRYKVAKRGQDVALRCDPISGHVSLFWYQQALGQGPEFLTYFQNEAQLDKSGLPSDRFFAERPEGSVSTLKIQRTQQEDSAVYLCASSETVNTEAFFGQGTRLTVV.

The rearrangement links TRBV27 to TRBJ2-4; 7 bases are a match to TRBD1. This CDR3 spans 14 amino acids. Germline assignment: CDR1 MNHEY and CDR2 SMNVEV (reference sequence). The V gene end was trimmed by 2 bases and the J gene end by 7 bases; junction bases not matched to a gene: 5. CDR3 nucleotide sequence: TGTGCCAGCAGTTTACGGGCAGGGGGTAACATTCAGTACTTC. Encoded protein: CASSLRAGGNIQYF.

This rearrangement joins TRBV5-1 to TRBJ2-5, with 10 bases fitting TRBD1. Germline V gives CDR1 SGHRS, CDR2 YFSETQ. The CDR3 spans 13 residues. J gave up 5 bases and V 3 bases, and 1 base lay outside the gene matches. This CDR3 reads CASSWTGGETQYF. In nucleotides, the CDR3 is TGCGCCAGCAGCTGGACAGGGGGGGAGACCCAGTACTTC.

This rearrangement joins TRBV27 to TRBJ2-7; no firm D call. This CDR3 has 13 residues. Per the germline V gene, CDR1 is MNHEY and CDR2 is SMNVEV (reference sequence). Trimming cost V 5 bases and J 0 bases, with 8 bases left between them. Here the CDR3 reads CASSIKSSYEQYF. CDR3 coding DNA: TGTGCCAGCAGTATAAAATCCTCCTACGAGCAGTACTTC.

V gene TRBV10-3 combines with J gene TRBJ2-7; no clear D. The germline V gene encodes CDR1 ENHRY and CDR2 SYGVKD. The CDR3 consists of 13 residues. The germline V and J ends were trimmed by 4 bases and 2 bases, with 9 bases remaining between them. The CDR3 protein is CAISGRGTYEQYF. The CDR3, as DNA: TGTGCCATCAGTGGGAGAGGAACCTACGAGCAGTACTTC.

The table lists this clone with a count of one. The chain recombines TRBV5-1 with TRBJ1-6; D remains unclear. The V gene's germline CDR1 is SGHRS and CDR2 YFSETQ. Trimming stripped 2 bases from V and 11 bases from J, with 11 bases between. The CDR3 length is 13 residues. DNA for the CDR3: TGCGCCAGCAGCTTAGAGGGATGGCCACCCCTCCACTTT. It is translated as CASSLEGWPPLHF.

The V gene is TRBV6-5, the J gene TRBJ2-7; D possibly corresponds to TRBD2 (5 bases). V was cut by 2 bases and J by 2 bases, with 10 bases left in between. This CDR3 has 14 residues. Germline assignment: CDR1 MNHEY and CDR2 SVGAGI. The CDR3 nucleotides are TGTGCCAGCAGTTACGGGTTCGGGGCCTACGAGCAGTACTTC. Protein sequence: CASSYGFGAYEQYF.

The genes are TRBV4-2 and TRBJ2-2; the D gene is possibly TRBD2 (5 bases). Deletions cut 3 bases from V and 5 bases from J, with 13 bases between. Germline V gives CDR1 LGHNA, CDR2 YNFKEQ. The CDR3 sequence is 15 residues long. The CDR3 sequence: CASSQGSFITGELFF. In nucleotides, the CDR3 is TGTGCCAGCAGCCAGGGGAGTTTTATAACCGGGGAGCTGTTTTTT.

V is TRBV9 and J is TRBJ2-1; 8 nucleotides match TRBD1. Trimming took 0 bases from V and 4 from J; bases not matched to a gene: 6. CDR1 and CDR2 (germline): SGDLS, YYNGEE. The CDR3 is 16 residues long. The CDR3 spells CASSVEGDRPYNEQFF. The DNA of the CDR3 is TGTGCCAGCAGCGTAGAGGGGGACAGGCCGTACAATGAGCAGTTCTTC. Full variable domain (outside the CDR3, taken from reference TRBV9 and TRBJ2-1): DSGVTQTPKHLITATGQRVTLRCSPRSGDLSVYWYQQSLDQGLQFLIQYYNGEERAKGNILERFSAQQFPDLHSELNLSSLELGDSALYFCASSVEGDRPYNEQFFGPGTRLTVL.

The V gene is TRBV7-9, the J gene TRBJ1-2; no clear D gene. CDR1 and CDR2 (germline): SEHNR, FQNEAQ (reference sequence). Trimming stripped 2 bases from V and 4 bases from J, with 14 bases between. The CDR3 length is 15 residues. CDR3 sequence reads: CASSLLDVDFYGYTF. In DNA form, the CDR3 reads TGTGCCAGCAGCTTACTCGACGTGGACTTCTATGGCTACACCTTC.

The chain carries TRBV11-3 and TRBJ1-6; D is possibly TRBD1 (6 bases). The V end was cut by 5 bases, the J end by 4 bases, with 12 bases between. Germline V gene lookup returns CDR1 SGHNT and CDR2 YENEEA. The CDR3 is made up of 15 amino acids. CDR3 in DNA: TGTGCCAGCAGCCTGGGACAAACGTATAATTCACCCCTCCACTTT. Its protein product is CASSLGQTYNSPLHF.

This sequence joins TRBV19 and TRBJ1-1; D is perhaps TRBD1 (6 bases). The germline gives CDR1 LNHDA, CDR2 SQIVND (reference sequence). CDR3 size: 12 residues. V was cut by 9 bases and J by 4 bases, with 12 bases left in between. The DNA of the CDR3 is TGTGCCAGCCGCCACAGGGCCACTGAAGCTTTCTTT. This sequence encodes CASRHRATEAFF.

This chain connects TRBV7-8 to TRBJ1-2, with 7 bases lining up with TRBD1. There are 13 residues in the CDR3. CDR1 SGHVS and CDR2 FQNEAQ come from the germline V gene. V gave up 5 bases and J gave up 8 bases; unmatched junction bases: 8. For the CDR3, the DNA is TGTGCCAGCAGCCCGGACAGGCAGGGGGGCTACACCTTC. The encoded protein is CASSPDRQGGYTF.

This chain joins TRBV5-4 and TRBJ2-2; TRBD1 agrees at 7 bases. The CDR3 extends over 13 amino acids. Germline-derived CDR1 and CDR2 are SGHNT and YYREEE (reference sequence). Trimming at V came to 4 bases and at J to 6 bases, leaving 3 bases not matched to a gene. CDR3 sequence: CASSPGQAGELFF. DNA for the CDR3: TGTGCCAGCAGCCCAGGACAGGCCGGGGAGCTGTTTTTT. Combining the CDR3 with reference TRBV5-4 and TRBJ2-2 gives the whole variable domain ETGVTQSPTHLIKTRGQQVTLRCSSQSGHNTVSWYQQALGQGPQFIFQYYREEENGRGNFPPRFSGLQFPNYSSELNVNALELDDSALYLCASSPGQAGELFFGEGSRLTVL.

This chain uses TRBV6-1 with TRBJ2-7; D might be TRBD2 (6 bases). Germline lookup yields CDR1 MNHNS and CDR2 SASEGT. Trimming removed 4 bases from V and 4 bases from J, with 26 bases in between. This CDR3 contains 18 residues. For the CDR3, the DNA is TGTGCCAGCAGTGCCCGAAGTGGGGTGGGGGGAAGTTATTACGAGCAGTACTTC. Translated, it gives CASSARSGVGGSYYEQYF.

CDR3 region: CASSQVIALANEQFF. DNA of the CDR3: TGTGCCAGCAGCCAAGTGATAGCTCTGGCGAATGAGCAGTTCTTC. The rearrangement uses TRBV4-2 and TRBJ2-1, with D unresolved. From germline, CDR1 is LGHNA and CDR2 YNFKEQ. The CDR3 has 15 residues. V gave up 1 base and J gave up 7 bases, with 14 bases separating them.